The 5 T cell receptor beta chains given below trace back to one sample, sequenced in a study of cytomegalovirus exposure and HLA in healthy donors. Researchers ran the PCR with 60 Vbeta and 13 Jbeta primers. Using immunoSEQ multiplex PCR, the repertoire was profiled, and TCRdb retains in-frame clones only, with some absent. This table holds approximately 150,000 clones, 77% found once. The specimen sequenced was PBMCs. Receptor source: a young woman in good health and CMV-seropositive.

As DNA, the CDR3 is TGTGCCAGTTCGCGGACAGGGGGGAATGAAAAACTGTTTTTT. Translated, it gives CASSRTGGNEKLFF. The chain is built from TRBV19 and TRBJ1-4, with 10 bases aligning to TRBD1. Unmatched junction bases numbered 5, after V lost 8 bases and J lost 5 bases. This CDR3 comprises 14 residues. Germline V gene data show CDR1 as LNHDA and CDR2 as SQIVND (reference sequence).

This chain uses TRBV30 with TRBJ2-2; D not resolved. From germline, CDR1 is GTSNPN and CDR2 SVGIG (reference sequence). V was trimmed by 4 bases and J by 0 bases, leaving 3 bases between them. The CDR3 is 12 amino acids. In DNA, the CDR3 is TGTGCCTGGACAGCGAACACCGGGGAGCTGTTTTTT. It is translated as CAWTANTGELFF.

The chain carries TRBV30 and TRBJ2-5; 7 bases align to TRBD2. The germline CDR1 and CDR2 sequences are GTSNPN and SVGIG (reference sequence). The CDR3 has 15 amino acids. The V and J ends lost 0 bases and 1 base, in that order; junction bases with no gene match: 5. The chain's CDR3 is CAWSVRGVFQETQYF. CDR3 nucleotide sequence: TGTGCCTGGAGTGTACGGGGGGTTTTCCAAGAGACCCAGTACTTC.

This rearrangement joins TRBV4-2 to TRBJ2-7, with a possible D match to TRBD1 (5 bases). Trimming took off 0 bases at V and 2 bases at J, with 11 bases between the two ends. The V gene's germline CDR1 is LGHNA and CDR2 YNFKEQ. The CDR3 runs to 15 residues. The CDR3 bases are TGTGCCAGCAGCCAAGAGGCAGGGTTACCCTACGAGCAGTACTTC. It codes for CASSQEAGLPYEQYF.

J is TRBJ2-5 and V is TRBV30; 9 positions match TRBD2. The J call may be wrong; the DNA end is better matched by TRBJ2-7. CDR1 and CDR2 from the germline V gene are GTSNPN and SVGIG (reference sequence). The CDR3 consists of 21 residues. CDR3 DNA: TGTGCCTGGGGACGGCAGGTTGTTTCGTCCAGCGGGAGGCATCCCGGTGACGAGCAGTACTTC. This encodes CAWGRQVVSSSGRHPGDEQYF.